What follows is one T cell receptor beta chain and its context. This record comes from a study of blood T cell repertoires in COVID-19. Turning to the study itself: COVID-19 samples from acute and convalescent phases originated in the United States, Italy and Spain. PBMCs, B-cell-depleted T cells, or T cells were the source of the cDNA or gDNA that made up the material.

The CDR3 covers 16 residues. Trimming cost V 3 bases and J 0 bases; bases outside gene matches: 6. Germline V gene data show CDR1 as LGHNA and CDR2 as YNFKEQ. The repertoire was sequenced with immunoSEQ multiplex PCR; TCRdb's copy has only in-frame clones and lacks some. The sample has under 300,000 clones, 75% to 95% seen once; the top ten hold approximately 1.9%. Recruitment covered under 25 US areas and drew participants whose ages spanned about 18 to 100 years. Two negative PCRs, clearance, or symptom resolution had been documented for recovered Cohort 3 donors. The receptor's source is a young woman who had recovered from COVID-19. The chain carries TRBV4-2 and TRBJ1-1, with 8 bases aligning to TRBD1. What was sequenced was PBMCs or T cells enriched from blood (not recorded which). The CDR3, as DNA: TGTGCCAGCAGCCACCCGCGGACAGGGTTGAACACTGAAGCTTTCTTT. As protein: CASSHPRTGLNTEAFF.